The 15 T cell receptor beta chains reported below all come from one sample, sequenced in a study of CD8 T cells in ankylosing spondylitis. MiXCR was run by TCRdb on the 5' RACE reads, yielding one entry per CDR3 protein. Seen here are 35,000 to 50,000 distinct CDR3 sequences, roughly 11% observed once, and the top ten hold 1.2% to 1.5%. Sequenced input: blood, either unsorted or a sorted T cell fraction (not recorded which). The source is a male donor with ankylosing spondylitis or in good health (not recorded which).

The DNA for the CDR3 is TGTGCCAGCAGCCAGTACCAGACAGGGAGCGGCACTGAAGCTTTCTTT. Translated: CASSQYQTGSGTEAFF. The chain carries TRBV3-1 and TRBJ1-1, with 7 positions matching TRBD1. Germline CDR1 and CDR2: LGHDT and YNNKEL (reference sequence). J lost 4 bases, V lost 3 bases, and 11 bases had no gene match. CDR3 length: 16 residues.

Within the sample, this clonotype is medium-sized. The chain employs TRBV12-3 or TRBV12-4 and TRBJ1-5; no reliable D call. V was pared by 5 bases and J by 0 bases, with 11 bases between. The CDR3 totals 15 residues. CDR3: CASSLSDSSNQPQHF. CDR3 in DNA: TGTGCCAGCAGTCTCTCGGACTCTAGCAATCAGCCCCAGCATTTT.

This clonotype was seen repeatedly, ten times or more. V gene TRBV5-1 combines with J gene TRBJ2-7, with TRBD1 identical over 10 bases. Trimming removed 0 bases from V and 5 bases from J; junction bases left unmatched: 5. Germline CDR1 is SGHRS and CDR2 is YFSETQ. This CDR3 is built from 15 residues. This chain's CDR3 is CASSLAGTGVDEQYF. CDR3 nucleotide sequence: TGCGCCAGCAGCTTGGCCGGGACAGGGGTCGACGAGCAGTACTTC.

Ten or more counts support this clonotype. CDR3 residues: CASSLGWNTGELFF. CDR3 coding DNA: TGCGCCAGCAGCTTAGGGTGGAACACCGGGGAGCTGTTTTTT. The V gene is TRBV5-1, the J gene TRBJ2-2, with no clear D. CDR1 SGHRS and CDR2 YFSETQ come from the germline V gene. The CDR3 has 14 amino acids. With 2 bases removed from V and 1 base from J, the gap between germline ends came to 6 bases.

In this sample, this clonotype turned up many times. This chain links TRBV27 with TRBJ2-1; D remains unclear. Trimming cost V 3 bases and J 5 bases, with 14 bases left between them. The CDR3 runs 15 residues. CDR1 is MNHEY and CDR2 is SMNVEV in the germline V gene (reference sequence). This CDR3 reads CASSFGGGFDNEQFF. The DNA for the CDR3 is TGTGCCAGCAGTTTTGGCGGTGGGTTCGACAATGAGCAGTTCTTC.

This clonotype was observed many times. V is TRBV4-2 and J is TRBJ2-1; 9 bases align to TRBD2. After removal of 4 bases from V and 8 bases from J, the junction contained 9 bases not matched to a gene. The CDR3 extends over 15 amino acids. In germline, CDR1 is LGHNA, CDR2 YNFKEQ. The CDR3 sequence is CASSLRSGGPDEQFF. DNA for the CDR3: TGTGCCAGCAGCCTTCGAAGCGGGGGGCCCGATGAGCAGTTCTTC.

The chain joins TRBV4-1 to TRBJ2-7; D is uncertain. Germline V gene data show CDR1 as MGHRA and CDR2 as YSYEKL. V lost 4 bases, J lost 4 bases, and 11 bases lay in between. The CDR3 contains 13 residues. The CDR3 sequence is CASSLVGFYEQYF. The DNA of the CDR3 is TGCGCCAGCAGCCTGGTCGGATTTTACGAGCAGTACTTC.

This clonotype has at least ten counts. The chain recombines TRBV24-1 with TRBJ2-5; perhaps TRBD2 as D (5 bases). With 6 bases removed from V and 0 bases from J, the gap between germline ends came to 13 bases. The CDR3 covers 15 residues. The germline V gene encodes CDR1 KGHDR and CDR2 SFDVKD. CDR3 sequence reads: CATSSFDGDQETQYF. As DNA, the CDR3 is TGTGCCACCAGTAGTTTCGACGGGGACCAAGAGACCCAGTACTTC.

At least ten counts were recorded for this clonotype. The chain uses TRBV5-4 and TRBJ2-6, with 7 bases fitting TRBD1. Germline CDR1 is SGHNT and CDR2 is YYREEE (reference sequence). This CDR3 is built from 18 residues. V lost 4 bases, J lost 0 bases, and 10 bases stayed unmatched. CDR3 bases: TGTGCCAGCAGCCCGGGACAGATAAGCGCCTCTGGGGCCAACGTCCTGACTTTC. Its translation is CASSPGQISASGANVLTF. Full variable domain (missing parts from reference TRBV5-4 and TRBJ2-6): ETGVTQSPTHLIKTRGQQVTLRCSSQSGHNTVSWYQQALGQGPQFIFQYYREEENGRGNFPPRFSGLQFPNYSSELNVNALELDDSALYLCASSPGQISASGANVLTFGAGSRLTVL.

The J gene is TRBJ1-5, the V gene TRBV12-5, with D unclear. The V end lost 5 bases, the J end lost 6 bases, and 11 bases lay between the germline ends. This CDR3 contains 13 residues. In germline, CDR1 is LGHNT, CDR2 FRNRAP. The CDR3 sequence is CASGLQSPQPQHF. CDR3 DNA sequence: TGTGCTAGTGGTCTTCAGAGCCCTCAGCCCCAGCATTTT.

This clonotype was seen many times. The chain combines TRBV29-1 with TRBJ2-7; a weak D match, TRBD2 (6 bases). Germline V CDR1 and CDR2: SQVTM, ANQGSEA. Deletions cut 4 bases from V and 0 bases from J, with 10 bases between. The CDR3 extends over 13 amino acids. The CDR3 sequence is CSVGRGGSYEQYF. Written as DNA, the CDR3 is TGCAGCGTTGGGAGGGGAGGCTCCTACGAGCAGTACTTC.

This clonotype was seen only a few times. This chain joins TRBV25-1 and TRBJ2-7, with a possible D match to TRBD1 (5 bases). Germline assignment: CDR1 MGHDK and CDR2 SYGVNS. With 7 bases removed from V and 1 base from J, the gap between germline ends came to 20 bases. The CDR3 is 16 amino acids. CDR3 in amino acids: CASIGGAPFTSYEQYF. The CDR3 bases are TGTGCCAGCATAGGTGGGGCCCCCTTCACGTCCTACGAGCAGTACTTC.

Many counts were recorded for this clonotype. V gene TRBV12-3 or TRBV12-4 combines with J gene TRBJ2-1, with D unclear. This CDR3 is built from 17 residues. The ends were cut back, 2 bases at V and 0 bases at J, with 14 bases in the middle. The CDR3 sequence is CASSLTERSLSYNEQFF. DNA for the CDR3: TGTGCCAGCAGTTTAACGGAGCGTAGCCTCTCCTACAATGAGCAGTTCTTC.

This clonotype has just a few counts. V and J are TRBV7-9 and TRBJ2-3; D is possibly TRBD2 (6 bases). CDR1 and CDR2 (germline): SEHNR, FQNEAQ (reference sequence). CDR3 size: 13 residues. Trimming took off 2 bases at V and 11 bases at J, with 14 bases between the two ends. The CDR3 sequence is CASSLLSNGGQYF. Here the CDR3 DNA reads TGTGCCAGCAGCTTACTCTCGAACGGGGGGCAGTATTTT.

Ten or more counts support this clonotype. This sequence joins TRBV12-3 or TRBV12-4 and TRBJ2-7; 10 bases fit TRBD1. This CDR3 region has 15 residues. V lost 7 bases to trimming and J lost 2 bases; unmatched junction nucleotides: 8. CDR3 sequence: CASTPSGQGAYEQYF. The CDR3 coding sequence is TGTGCCAGCACTCCTAGCGGACAGGGGGCCTACGAGCAGTACTTC.